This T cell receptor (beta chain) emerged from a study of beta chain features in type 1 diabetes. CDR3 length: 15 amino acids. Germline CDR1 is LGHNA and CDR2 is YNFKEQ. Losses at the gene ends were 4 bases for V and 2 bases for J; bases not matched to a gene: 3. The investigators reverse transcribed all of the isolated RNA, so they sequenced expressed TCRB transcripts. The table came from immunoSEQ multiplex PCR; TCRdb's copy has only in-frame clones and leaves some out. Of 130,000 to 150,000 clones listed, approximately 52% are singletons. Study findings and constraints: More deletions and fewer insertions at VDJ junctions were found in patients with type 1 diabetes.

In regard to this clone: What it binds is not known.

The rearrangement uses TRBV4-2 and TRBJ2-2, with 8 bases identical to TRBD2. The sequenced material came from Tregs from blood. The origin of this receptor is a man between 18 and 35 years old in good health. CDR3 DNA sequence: TGTGCCAGCAGCCTCCTAGCGGGTAACACCGGGGAGCTGTTTTTT. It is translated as CASSLLAGNTGELFF.